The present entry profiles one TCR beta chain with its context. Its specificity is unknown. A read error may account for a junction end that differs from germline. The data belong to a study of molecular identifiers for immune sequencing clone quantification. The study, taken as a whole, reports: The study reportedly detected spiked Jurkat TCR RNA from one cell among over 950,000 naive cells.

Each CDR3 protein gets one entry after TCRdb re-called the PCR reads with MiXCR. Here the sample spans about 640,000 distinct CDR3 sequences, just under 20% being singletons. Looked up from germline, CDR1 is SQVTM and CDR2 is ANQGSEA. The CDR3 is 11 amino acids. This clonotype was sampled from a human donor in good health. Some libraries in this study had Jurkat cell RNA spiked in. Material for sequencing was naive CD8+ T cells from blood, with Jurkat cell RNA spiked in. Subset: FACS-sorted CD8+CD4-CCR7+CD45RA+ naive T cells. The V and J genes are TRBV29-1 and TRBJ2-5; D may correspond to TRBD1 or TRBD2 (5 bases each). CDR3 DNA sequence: TGCAGCGTTGAAGGCCCAGGGACCCAGCACTTC. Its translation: CSVEGPGTQHF.